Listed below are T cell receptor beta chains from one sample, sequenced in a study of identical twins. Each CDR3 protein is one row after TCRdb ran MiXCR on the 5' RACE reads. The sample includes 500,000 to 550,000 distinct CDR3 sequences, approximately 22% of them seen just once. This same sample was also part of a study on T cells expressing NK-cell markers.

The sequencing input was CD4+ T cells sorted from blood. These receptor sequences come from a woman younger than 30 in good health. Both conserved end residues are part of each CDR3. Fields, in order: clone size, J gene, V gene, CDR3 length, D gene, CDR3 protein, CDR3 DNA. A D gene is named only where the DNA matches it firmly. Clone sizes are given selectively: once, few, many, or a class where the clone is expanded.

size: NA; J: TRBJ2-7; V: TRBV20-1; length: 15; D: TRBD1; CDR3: CSANLPGQGYYEQYF; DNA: TGCAGTGCTAATCTCCCCGGACAGGGCTACTACGAGCAGTACTTC
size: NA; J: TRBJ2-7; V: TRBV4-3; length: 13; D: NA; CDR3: CASSQDRGTDQYF; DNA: TGCGCCAGCAGCCAAGATCGTGGAACAGACCAGTACTTC
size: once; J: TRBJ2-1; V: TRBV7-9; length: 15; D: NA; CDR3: CASSLAQASYNEQFF; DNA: TGTGCCAGCAGCTTAGCCCAGGCGTCCTACAATGAGCAGTTCTTC
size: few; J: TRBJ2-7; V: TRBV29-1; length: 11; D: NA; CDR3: CSIHGVGEQYF; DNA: TGCAGCATCCACGGGGTCGGGGAGCAGTACTTC
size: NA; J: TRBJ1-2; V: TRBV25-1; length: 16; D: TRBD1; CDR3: CASSGQPRQGPYGYTF; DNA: TGTGCCAGCAGTGGACAACCCCGACAGGGTCCCTATGGCTACACCTTC
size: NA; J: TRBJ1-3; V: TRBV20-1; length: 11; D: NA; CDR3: CSARWGNTIYF; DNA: TGCAGTGCTAGATGGGGAAACACCATATATTTT
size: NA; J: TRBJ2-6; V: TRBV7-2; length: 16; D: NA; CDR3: CASSLGPVFGANVLTF; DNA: TGTGCCAGCAGCTTAGGGCCCGTTTTTGGGGCCAACGTCCTGACTTTC
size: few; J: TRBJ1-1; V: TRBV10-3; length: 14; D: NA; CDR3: CAISESSGDSSAFF; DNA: TGTGCCATCAGTGAGTCCTCAGGGGACTCTTCAGCTTTCTTT
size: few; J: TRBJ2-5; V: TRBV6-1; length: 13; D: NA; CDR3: CASIYSVQGTQYF; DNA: TGTGCCAGCATATACAGCGTACAGGGGACCCAGTACTTC
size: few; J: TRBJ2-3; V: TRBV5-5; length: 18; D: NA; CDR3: CASSLNFGTYSRTDTQYF; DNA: TGTGCCAGCAGCTTGAATTTCGGGACCTACTCTCGCACAGATACGCAGTATTTT
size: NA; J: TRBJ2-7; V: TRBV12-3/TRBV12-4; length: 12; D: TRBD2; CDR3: CASRWGSGGPCF; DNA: TGTGCCAGCAGGTGGGGGAGCGGGGGGCCTTGCTTC
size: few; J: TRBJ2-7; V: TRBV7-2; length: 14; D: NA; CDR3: CASSLRIRGTEQYF; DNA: TGTGCCAGCAGCTTAAGGATAAGGGGCACAGAGCAGTACTTC
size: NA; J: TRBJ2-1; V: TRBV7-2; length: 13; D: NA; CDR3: CASSFSGSNEQFF; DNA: TGTGCCAGCAGCTTCAGCGGTTCCAATGAGCAGTTCTTC
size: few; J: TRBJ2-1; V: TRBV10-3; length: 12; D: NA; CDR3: CASRGVMDEQFF; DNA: TGTGCCAGCAGAGGGGTTATGGATGAGCAGTTCTTC
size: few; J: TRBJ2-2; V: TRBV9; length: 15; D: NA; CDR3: CASSVGRHVWGELFF; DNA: TGTGCCAGCAGCGTGGGTCGTCATGTATGGGGGGAGCTGTTTTTT
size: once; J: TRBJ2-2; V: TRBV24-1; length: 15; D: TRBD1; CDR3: CATSDSTGATRELFF; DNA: TGTGCCACCAGTGATTCGACAGGGGCCACCAGGGAGCTGTTTTTT